The clone carrying this T cell receptor beta chain has ten or more counts. These data belong to a study of neurological immune-mediated disorders. The time point here: longitudinal time-point 1 (baseline). Via MiXCR, TCRdb re-called the 5' RACE reads, giving one row per CDR3 protein. Here the sample spans 71,000 or so distinct CDR3 sequences, around 15% being singletons. V was trimmed by 2 bases and J by 6 bases, leaving 7 bases between them. Germline V gene sequence: CDR1 SGHVS, CDR2 FQNEAQ. CDR3 size: 13 residues. Sequenced input: PBMCs. The chain uses TRBV7-8 and TRBJ2-2, with D unclear. This sequence was found in a female donor with HTLV-1-associated myelopathy (HAM/TSP). The CDR3 region has the DNA TGTGCCAGCAGCTTATCTGTTGCCGGGGAGCTGTTTTTT. Residues: CASSLSVAGELFF.